The entry below gives a single T cell receptor beta chain sequence along with its context. Study processing details: Amplification with reference gene primers provided the estimates of nucleated cell counts. Sequencing used immunoSEQ multiplex PCR; TCRdb keeps in-frame clones, though not all of them. V and J calls and clone size are those listed in that table; D and trimming were worked out from the DNA. The sample lists 310,000 or so clones, approximately 83% seen once, with roughly 1.9% in the top ten. Germline CDR1 reads MNHGY; CDR2 reads SVAAGI. CDR3 length equals 14 residues. Deletions cut 2 bases from V and 4 bases from J, with 11 bases between. The data are from a study of blood T cell repertoires in COVID-19. Study-level information: Acute and convalescent COVID-19 specimens originated in the United States, Italy and Spain. The analysed material was cDNA or gDNA that came from T cells, B-cell-depleted T cells, or PBMCs.

The origin of this receptor is a woman aged 30 to 39 who had recovered from COVID-19. The chain carries TRBV6-9 and TRBJ2-5, with TRBD2 as a possible D gene (5 bases). The sample taken for sequencing was peripheral blood. The CDR3 DNA is TGTGCCAGCAGTTATAACGGACTTCCAGAGACCCAGTACTTC. Translation gives CASSYNGLPETQYF.